This T cell receptor beta chain was sequenced during a study of T cells expressing NK-cell markers. At the level of the study: It was sorted CD3+CD56+NKG2C+, CD3+CD56+NKG2C- and CD3+CD56-NKG2C+ T cells that supplied the TCR beta repertoires.

The CDR3 spans 14 residues. A remark on this clonotype: The antigen is unknown.

TCRdb re-called the 5' RACE reads and gives one entry per CDR3 protein, without DNA. Across some 340,000 distinct CDR3 sequences, the top ten clones capture 5% to 5.5% of the sample. General observations from the study: Whether the expanded NKG2C+ T cell clones recognized HCMV remained unclear.

The chain combines TRBV12-3 or TRBV12-4 with TRBJ2-3; TCRdb designates TRBD1, a call that cannot be tested without DNA. The sequence was obtained from a man aged 18-70 years in good health. The specimen sequenced was blood T cells: a sorted CD56 or NKG2C T cell subset, CD4+ or CD8+ T cells, or bulk PBMC T cells (not recorded which). The CDR3: CASSPRTVKDTQYF.